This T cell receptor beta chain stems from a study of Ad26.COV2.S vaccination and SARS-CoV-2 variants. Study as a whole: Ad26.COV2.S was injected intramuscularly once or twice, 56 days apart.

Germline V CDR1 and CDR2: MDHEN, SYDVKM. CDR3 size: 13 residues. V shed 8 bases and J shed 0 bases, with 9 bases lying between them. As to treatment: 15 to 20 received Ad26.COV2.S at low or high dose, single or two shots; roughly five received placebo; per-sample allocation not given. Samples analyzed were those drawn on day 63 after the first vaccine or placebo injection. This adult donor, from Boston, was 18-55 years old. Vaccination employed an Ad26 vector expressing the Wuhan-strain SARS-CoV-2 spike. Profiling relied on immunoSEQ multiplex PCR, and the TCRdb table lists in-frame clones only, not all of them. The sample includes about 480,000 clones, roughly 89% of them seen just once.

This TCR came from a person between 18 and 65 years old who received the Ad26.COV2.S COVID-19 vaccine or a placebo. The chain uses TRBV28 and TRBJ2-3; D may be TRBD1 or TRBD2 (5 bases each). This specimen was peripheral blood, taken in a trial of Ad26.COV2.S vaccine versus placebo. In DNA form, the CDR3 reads TGTGCCAGCTGGGGCGGGAGCACAGATACGCAGTATTTT. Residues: CASWGGSTDTQYF.